This entry describes one T cell receptor beta chain. The target antigen is unknown. Template switching introduced a universal primer site, and the cDNA bore unique molecular identifiers. TCRdb processed the 5' RACE reads anew with MiXCR; each CDR3 protein has one entry. The table shows 1.5 million to 2 million distinct CDR3 sequences, with roughly 35% occurring only once. The germline V gene encodes CDR1 SGHAT and CDR2 FQNNGV. Trimming shortened V by 5 bases and J by 3 bases, and 18 bases separated the two germline ends. CDR3 size: 16 residues. This record belongs to a study of identical twins. Study findings and constraints: Out-of-frame alpha sequences shared by twins showed excess low generation probability. One should note that invariant MAIT and iNKT cells could partly confound zero-insertion analyses. Insertions ran lower in abundant cord blood beta clonotypes, though not in memory repertoires.

The J gene is TRBJ2-3, the V gene TRBV11-2; D may match TRBD1 or TRBD2 (5 bases each). The receptor was derived from a newborn girl in good health. Sequenced input: cord blood. The CDR3 spells CASSGTGTLVTDTQYF. In DNA, the CDR3 is TGTGCCAGCAGCGGGACCGGGACCCTAGTTACAGATACGCAGTATTTT.